This note documents a single TCR beta chain sequence. Its matching antigen is unknown. This entry belongs to a study of CD8+ T cells in alopecia areata. As for the study in general: Tofacitinib continued for 6 to 18 months and was then withheld for 6 months. The study, taken as a whole, reports: Between patients, shared TCR sequences were less clear than in mice. This was possibly due in part to HLA diversity in the patient population.

Researchers gathered lesional scalp punch biopsies and peripheral blood from patients with alopecia areata. Sequencing relied on a cDNA template that was reverse transcribed from extracted RNA. Sequenced by immunoSEQ multiplex PCR; TCRdb stores in-frame clones only, minus some. The sample records approximately 180,000 clones, about 70% being singletons. The CDR3 contains 15 residues. Germline V gene lookup returns CDR1 SQVTM and CDR2 ANQGSEA. Trimming took off 2 bases at V and 0 bases at J, with 14 bases between the two ends. The material sequenced was CD8+ T cells sorted from blood, taken at week 0. V is TRBV29-1 and J is TRBJ2-7; D is unresolved. The source is a human donor with alopecia areata. This chain's CDR3 is CSVELGRTASYEQYF. The CDR3, as DNA: TGCAGCGTTGAATTGGGAAGGACGGCCTCCTACGAGCAGTACTTC.